This entry lists 13 T cell receptor beta chains sequenced from one sample in a study of shared clonotypes between healthy human individuals (dated by TCRdb to 2018 to 2020). Libraries came from the immunoSEQ multiplex PCR assay. What TCRdb holds here is the immuneACCESS table cut down to in-frame rearrangements. Part of the clones is not present; checked against another copy, under half of the missing clones reflect an unresolved V gene, and the others are unexplained. In this sample the table shows over 400,000 clones, around four fifths of which occur a single time. The ten largest clones represent 12% of the sample. The sequenced material came from PBMCs. These receptors were collected from a woman in her thirties or forties in good health. Some clones in this sample may be carry-over from other donors' samples.

Remarks on this clone: A much more abundant neighbour one base away suggests this may be a read error. This chain links TRBV7-8 with TRBJ2-5; D unresolved. V lost 5 bases and J 0 bases, leaving 4 bases between the germline ends. This CDR3 has 12 residues. Germline CDR1 reads SGHVS; CDR2 reads FQNEAQ. This chain's CDR3 is CASSPYQETQYF. The CDR3 DNA follows: TGTGCCAGCAGCCCGTACCAAGAGACCCAGTACTTC. The whole variable domain, filled in from reference TRBV7-8 and TRBJ2-5, reads GAGVSQSPRYKVAKRGQDVALRCDPISGHVSLFWYQQALGQGPEFLTYFQNEAQLDKSGLPSDRFFAERPEGSVSTLKIQRTQQEDSAVYLCASSPYQETQYFGPGTRLLVL.

This clone was seen more than once but under ten times. V and J are TRBV2 and TRBJ1-6, with TRBD1 identical over 7 bases. The germline V gene encodes CDR1 SNHLY and CDR2 FYNNEI. The CDR3 covers 13 residues. After removal of 10 bases from V and 10 bases from J, the junction contained 10 bases not matched to a gene. The CDR3 region has the DNA TGTGCCACAAGCCGGGACAGCCAGTCACCCCTCCACTTT. Protein: CATSRDSQSPLHF.

The V and J genes are TRBV4-2 and TRBJ2-3; tentatively, D is TRBD2 (5 bases). The CDR3 length is 16 residues. The V gene lost 0 bases and the J gene lost 2 bases, with 12 bases spanning the gap. Germline loops: CDR1 LGHNA, CDR2 YNFKEQ. CDR3 amino acids: CASSQDLASPTDTQYF. The CDR3 nucleotides are TGTGCCAGCAGCCAAGATCTGGCTAGCCCCACAGATACGCAGTATTTT.

This clone has only one observation. Only one base separates this from a far larger clonotype, so it likely reflects a read error. Other nucleotide sequences from this sample produce the same CDR3. The chain is built from TRBV28 and TRBJ1-6; no clear D. The CDR3 length is 12 residues. Germline V gene data show CDR1 as MDHEN and CDR2 as SYDVKM. The CDR3, as DNA: TGTGCCAGCAGGGGGTATAATTCACCCCTCCACTTC. This codes for CASRGYNSPLHF. Supplemented by reference TRBV28 and TRBJ1-6, the full variable domain reads DVKVTQSSRYLVKRTGEKVFLECVQDMDHENMFWYRQDPGLGLRLIYFSYDVKMKEKGDIPEGYSVSREKKERFSLILESASTNQTSMYLCASRGYNSPLHFGNGTRLTVT.

V usage is TRBV25-1 and J usage is TRBJ2-3, with D possibly TRBD2 on 7 matching bases. The length of the CDR3 is 12 residues. CDR1 and CDR2 (germline): MGHDK, SYGVNS. The V end was cut by 4 bases, the J end by 7 bases, with 9 bases between. CDR3 sequence reads: CASSGGGYTQYF. In nucleotides, the CDR3 is TGTGCCAGCAGTGGGGGGGGCTATACGCAGTATTTT.

Concerning this clone: At the DNA level, this CDR3 is encoded by other sequences in the same sample as well. The chain recombines TRBV18 with TRBJ2-3; no clear D gene. The V gene lost 2 bases and the J gene lost 0 bases, with 6 bases spanning the gap. The CDR3 contains 14 residues. Germline assignment: CDR1 KGHSH and CDR2 LQKENI. CDR3 bases: TGTGCCAGCTCACCAGCTGGAAGCACAGATACGCAGTATTTT. Protein product: CASSPAGSTDTQYF.

In nucleotides, the CDR3 is TGCGCCAGCAGCCGGTGGACAGGAGACACAGATACGCAGTATTTT. This translates into CASSRWTGDTDTQYF. The chain joins TRBV4-1 to TRBJ2-3; 7 nucleotides agree with TRBD1. J was trimmed by 2 bases and V by 4 bases; bases with no gene match: 6. The CDR3 covers 15 residues. From germline, CDR1 is MGHRA and CDR2 YSYEKL.

This clone was counted a single time. The chain employs TRBV7-9 and TRBJ1-2; a weak D match, TRBD1 (5 bases). Germline-derived CDR1 and CDR2 are SEHNR and FQNEAQ (reference sequence). The CDR3 has 13 amino acids. V shed 5 bases and J shed 1 base, with 8 bases lying between them. The CDR3 reads CASSMTDNYGYTF. The DNA of the CDR3 is TGTGCCAGCAGCATGACAGATAACTATGGCTACACCTTC.

The chain joins TRBV2 to TRBJ1-2, with unresolved D. The germline CDR1 and CDR2 sequences are SNHLY and FYNNEI. CDR3 length equals 14 residues. V dropped 7 bases and J dropped 1 base, with 13 bases sitting between them. The DNA for the CDR3 is TGTGCCAGCAACCTAGGGCAGGATAACTATGGCTACACCTTC. Translated: CASNLGQDNYGYTF.

J is TRBJ2-7 and V is TRBV5-4; 10 nucleotides line up with TRBD2. Germline V CDR1 and CDR2: SGHNT, YYREEE (reference sequence). The CDR3 extends over 15 amino acids. After removal of 1 base from V and 3 bases from J, the junction contained 4 bases not matched to a gene. The CDR3 reads CASSLHPSGSYEQYF. DNA of the CDR3: TGTGCCAGCAGCTTGCACCCTAGCGGGAGCTACGAGCAGTACTTC.

This rearrangement joins TRBV7-2 to TRBJ2-7, with 7 positions matching TRBD1. J was trimmed by 1 base and V by 2 bases; bases with no gene match: 5. The CDR3 length is 15 residues. Per the germline V gene, CDR1 is SGHTA and CDR2 is FQGNSA. The CDR3 loop is CASSLSGGVSYEQYF. The CDR3 DNA reads as TGTGCCAGCAGCTTATCAGGGGGTGTATCCTACGAGCAGTACTTC.

The chain carries TRBV6-5 and TRBJ1-2; D remains ambiguous. From germline, CDR1 is MNHEY and CDR2 SVGAGI. CDR3 length equals 15 residues. Trimming shortened V by 5 bases and J by 1 base, and 14 bases separated the two germline ends. The CDR3 loop is CASSNPRLDNYGYTF. DNA for the CDR3: TGTGCCAGCAGTAACCCCCGACTCGATAACTATGGCTACACCTTC.

V gene TRBV19 combines with J gene TRBJ2-1; 14 positions match TRBD2. The CDR3 is 17 amino acids. The ends lost 6 bases at V and 3 bases at J; junction bases unmatched: 7. Per germline, CDR1 LNHDA and CDR2 SQIVND (reference sequence). CDR3 bases: TGTGCCAGTAGGGAGACTAGCGGGAGGGCAGGCTACAATGAGCAGTTCTTC. Amino acids: CASRETSGRAGYNEQFF.